This TCR beta chain was identified during a study of T cell responses to AZD1222 COVID-19 vaccine. Remarks on this clone: The target antigen is unknown.

Overall study results and limits: Increased Spike-specific TCR breadth and depth were observed after two AZD1222 doses. White British ancestry dominated among donors, who included more females, and clonal diversity was possibly underestimated. All repertoire sampling was performed exclusively after the peak T cell response. At baseline, seropositivity was found in only 6 or 7 AZD1222 recipients.

Unmatched junction bases numbered 5, after V lost 1 base and J lost 3 bases. This CDR3 is 15 amino acids long. From germline, CDR1 is SGHRS and CDR2 YFSETQ. Generated by immunoSEQ multiplex PCR, the TCRdb table keeps only in-frame clones and is missing some. Counted here are about 120,000 clones, more than 80% occurring once; the ten biggest clones make up 1.5% to 1.8%. This chain links TRBV5-1 with TRBJ2-7; TRBD1 agrees at 9 bases. The specimen comprised peripheral blood, sampled on day 0 of AZD1222 vaccination. This receptor was identified in an adult in good health. CDR3 DNA sequence: TGCGCCAGCAGCTTGAGGACAGGGGAAAACTACGAGCAGTACTTC. Protein sequence: CASSLRTGENYEQYF.